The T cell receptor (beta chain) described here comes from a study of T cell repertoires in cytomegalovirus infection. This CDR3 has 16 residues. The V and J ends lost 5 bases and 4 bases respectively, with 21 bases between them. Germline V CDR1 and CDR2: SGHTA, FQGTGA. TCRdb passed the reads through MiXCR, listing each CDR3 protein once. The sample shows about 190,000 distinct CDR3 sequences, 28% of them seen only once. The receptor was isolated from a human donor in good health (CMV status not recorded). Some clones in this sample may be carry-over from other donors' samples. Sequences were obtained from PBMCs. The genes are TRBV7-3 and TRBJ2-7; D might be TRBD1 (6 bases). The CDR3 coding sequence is TGTGCCAGCAGCCCCACCCCAGGGGAAAGTTTATACGAGCAGTACTTC. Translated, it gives CASSPTPGESLYEQYF.